This paragraph reports one TCR beta chain. Its specific antigen is unknown. No base quality information exists; no much larger clone differs at one position. Counted from cysteine to phenylalanine, this CDR3 has 14 amino acids. Only the CDR3 portion is preserved as DNA: 42 bases, with reading frame beginning at the first base. The germline V gene (reference sequence) specifies LNHDA as CDR1 and SQIVND as CDR2. The trim is 6 bases for V and 0 bases for J, with a gap of 11 bases between the germline ends. The collaborating institutions used their own protocols to collect whole blood in K2EDTA tubes. Collaborator samples were shipped for TCRbeta analysis as frozen whole blood, isolated PBMCs, or DNA extracted from either sample type. This sample stems from a study of blood T cell repertoires in COVID-19 (dated by TCRdb to the early 2020s). Regarding the complete study: Samples covering the acute and convalescent phases of COVID-19 were provided by collaborators in the United States, Italy and Spain. The material from the prospective study consisted of cDNA or gDNA derived from T cells, B-cell-depleted T cells, or PBMCs. Deeply sampled blood TCRbeta repertoires from subjects exposed to, actively infected with, or recovered from COVID-19 were included in the dataset. The repertoires were released in a freely available public database intended as a resource for research on the immune response to SARS-CoV-2. Samples were obtained from the ongoing ImmuneRACE study (first 160 participants) and from over 1,000 subjects provided by 6 global collaborators. A de-identified subject ID, COVID-19 status, age in years and sex were almost always included in the sample metadata. Where HLA class I and class II types were available, the types were taken from metadata supplied by the sample provider, not from assay-based typing.

TCRbeta CDR3 regions were amplified from genomic DNA by means of the immunoSEQ Assay, a bias-controlled multiplex PCR. Per the original workflow: Within the assay, amplification of reference gene primers was used to estimate how many nucleated cells each sample contained. To quantify the absolute abundance of each unique TCRbeta CDR3 rearrangement, sequence reads were collapsed and filtered. For each sample, productive Simpson clonality was calculated as the square root of Simpson's diversity index over productive rearrangements. TCRdb mirrors the immuneACCESS table, restricted to in-frame sequences. Some clones are absent from its copies; in checked studies, under half trace to an unresolved V gene, and the reason for the others is unknown. V and J calls plus clone size are reproduced from that table; the DNA served to infer D and trimming. This sample comprises about 190,000 clones, over 75% of them detected only once. The ten largest make up 2.8% of the sample.

The paper as a whole reports these results and caveats: The quantity of clinical and demographic metadata differed by source and by participant and was supplied without curation.

The TCR originated in a woman of 80 years or more with active or convalescent COVID-19. Sequenced: peripheral blood. This sequence uses TRBV19 and TRBJ1-2, with TRBD1 as a weak D call on 6 bases. The CDR3 sequence is CASSTTGSNYGYTF. The DNA is TGTGCCAGTAGCACGACAGGTTCTAACTATGGCTACACCTTC.